This T cell receptor beta chain was recorded in a study of T cells in Graves' hyperthyroidism and ophthalmopathy (dated by TCRdb to between 2017 and 2020). About the study as a whole: Peripheral blood was sampled at the time of initial diagnosis, prior to any treatment. To identify TCR V-J signatures that set the groups apart, the researchers used a discovery cohort of 100 or so patients, made up of fewer than 50 with Graves' ophthalmopathy and about 55 with stable Graves' hyperthyroidism. Whether ophthalmopathy could be predicted prospectively was tested in an independent validation cohort made up of roughly 19 hyperthyroidism patients plus 17 patients who later progressed to ophthalmopathy. The approximately 90 discovery patients were randomly split 7:3 into training and test sets. In about 6 Graves' hyperthyroidism patients, the study also compared T-cell repertoires from thyroid tissue with T-cell repertoires from blood. Once sampling was done, hyperthyroidism patients were given methimazole at a starting dose of 30 mg daily, whereas ophthalmopathy patients were given high-dose intravenous methylprednisolone. According to the paper, TCR Vbeta CDR3 sequencing was carried out on over 130 peripheral blood samples, which came from 40 to 45 ophthalmopathy, approximately 78 hyperthyroidism and roughly 17 progressor patients. Broad study findings and their caveats: A 13 V-J signature model separated ophthalmopathy from stable hyperthyroidism, with around 91% sensitivity and 81% to 83% specificity in cross-validation and 80%/75% in testing. No statistical method was used to fix the sample size in advance, and group allocation was not hidden from the investigators. In validation, progression to ophthalmopathy was predicted by the model with 55% to 71% sensitivity and 72.22% specificity, a median of approximately 6.5 months before onset. Blood samples also contained most of the expanded thyroid clonotypes (frequency above 0.001), which suggests that blood repertoires may reflect thyroid immune responses.

Ophthalmopathy patients had moderately to severely active disease, Clinical Activity Score of at least 3, NOSPECS grade of at least 4, and duration under 3 months. Exclusion was applied to patients with uncontrolled infections, other autoimmune diseases, pregnancy or lactation. Clinical symptoms, serum thyroxine and TRAb, thyroid ultrasound, and orbital computed tomography formed the basis for the diagnoses. Ficoll-Paque density gradient centrifugation was used to isolate PBMCs from approximately 10 ml of fresh peripheral blood. Trizol reagent was used to extract total RNA, and RNA quality was then checked on an Agilent 2100 Bioanalyzer. TCR beta CDR3 regions were amplified from RNA transcripts. For the first round of RT-PCR on the TCR CDR3, the HTBI primer set was used together with the Qiagen OneStep RT-PCR kit. The libraries were constructed in a second round of multiplex PCR and then size-selected and purified. Sequencing of the libraries was done on an Illumina HiSeq2000 using paired-end 100 bp reads. In the authors' own workflow: SOAPnuke was used to process the raw data, throwing out any read that contained adapters or uncalled bases, had a mean Phred below 15, or lacked an exact constant-primer or identifier match. High-quality paired reads were merged with COPE v1.2.5, and unique nucleotide sequences were defined as clonotypes. Clonotypes were aligned to IMGT TRBV, TRBD and TRBJ reference segments using MiTCR v1.1. The analysis included only V-J combinations with a frequency above 0.0001, which together covered roughly 99% of the repertoires. The TCS score was defined as the ratio of F50 (clonal expansion) to E x V (chaos), calculated using BLOSUM62-based TCRdist between CDR3 peptides within each V-J. Welch's t-statistics and random forest reduced fewer than 550 V-J features to 13, which were used in a naive Bayes classifier (R e1071). TCRdb reanalyzed the raw reads on its own, using fastp at Q25 for trimming and MiXCR for clone calling, and kept in-frame beta chains. For every CDR3 protein sequence, its rows merge into one entry that carries the most common genes and DNA. The V and J calls here are based on TCRdb, not the publication. The sample records around 600,000 distinct CDR3 sequences, roughly 15% of which are singletons. About an eighth of the sample belongs to the ten largest clones.

The CDR3 runs 16 residues from the cysteine to the phenylalanine. The DNA shown is the 48-base CDR3, in frame from base 1. As encoded in the germline V gene, CDR1 is MNHEY while CDR2 is SVGEGT. V drops 8 bases and J drops 7 bases, leaving 24 bases in between. A remark on this clonotype: It lacks a known antigen. No base qualities exist here, and no much larger clone lies one base off it.

Material for sequencing was blood. The TCR originated in a woman aged 50 to 60 with Graves' ophthalmopathy. The rearranged segments are TRBV6-2 or TRBV6-3 and TRBJ2-1; TRBD2 could be the D gene, as 6 bases match. The bases are TGTGCCAGCGGGATTCGGGGGAGTGGTTTGGAGAATGAGCAGTTCTTC. This translates into CASGIRGSGLENEQFF.